This TCR beta chain derives from a study of breast tumors, draining lymph nodes, adjacent tissues. One entry per CDR3 protein, called by TCRdb with MiXCR from the multiplex PCR reads. The data contain approximately 170,000 distinct CDR3 sequences, approximately 30% of them singletons. Axillary draining lymph nodes of breast cancer patients supplied the node samples. The CDR3 contains 15 residues. Germline values: CDR1 WSHSY, CDR2 SAAADI. Trimming cost V 3 bases and J 6 bases; bases outside gene matches: 8. Ten or more counts support this clonotype. This chain connects TRBV10-2 to TRBJ1-2, with 9 positions matching TRBD1. This sequence was found in a female donor with breast cancer. Some clones in this sample may be carry-over from other donors' samples. Specimen: axillary lymph node tissue. CDR3 region: CASSDRGQGMDGYTF. CDR3 sequence (DNA): TGCGCCAGCAGTGATCGGGGACAGGGAATGGATGGCTACACCTTC.